The sequence of this TCR beta chain was determined in a study of brain T cells in children with intractable seizures. Germline V CDR1 and CDR2: WNHNN, SYGVQD (reference sequence). The V end lost 0 bases, the J end lost 0 bases, and 0 bases lay between the germline ends. The CDR3 length is 13 residues. Surgery cases with the highest brain T cell transcript signatures were chosen for sequencing. Produced via immunoSEQ multiplex PCR; TCRdb's table is partial and in-frame only. Of 62,000 or so clones in the sample, approximately 95% are singletons; the top ten hold 0.3% to 0.45%. Sample: peripheral blood, taken at surgery. This TCR came from a boy in the first two years of life with focal cortical dysplasia and intractable seizures. The chain has TRBV10-1 and TRBJ1-3; D is undetermined. CDR3 sequence: CASSESSGNTIYF. The CDR3 nucleotides are TGCGCCAGCAGTGAGTCCTCTGGAAACACCATATATTTT.